The 10 T cell receptor beta chains in this list originate from one sample, sequenced in a study of cytomegalovirus exposure and HLA in healthy donors. Primers for the PCR totalled 60 Vbeta and 13 Jbeta. Clones were sequenced by immunoSEQ multiplex PCR, and TCRdb holds only the in-frame ones, with some missing. The sample lists some 150,000 clones, roughly 73% seen once, with roughly 0.99% in the top ten. The sequencing sample was made of PBMCs. The source of these receptors is a male donor in good health and CMV-seronegative.

The V call is TRBV7-3, the J call TRBJ2-3; 11 bases match TRBD2. CDR3 length: 18 amino acids. Per germline, CDR1 SGHTA and CDR2 FQGTGA. The V and J ends lost 4 bases and 5 bases, in that order; junction bases with no gene match: 14. The CDR3 loop is CASSSSLLAGGLVDTQYF. The CDR3 DNA sequence: TGTGCCAGCAGCTCCTCCCTTTTAGCGGGGGGGCTAGTAGATACGCAGTATTTT.

This chain uses TRBV25-1 with TRBJ2-2, with D possibly being TRBD2 (7 bases). This CDR3 region has 16 residues. The germline V gene encodes CDR1 MGHDK and CDR2 SYGVNS. The CDR3 DNA sequence: TGTGCTCCTACTCGGGGGAGGGGGAAGAACACCGGGGAGCTGTTTTTT. As protein: CAPTRGRGKNTGELFF.

CDR3 residues: CASSLAPGANYGYTF. DNA of the CDR3: TGTGCCAGCAGCTTAGCCCCGGGAGCTAACTATGGCTACACCTTC. The rearrangement joins TRBV7-8 to TRBJ1-2; D gene uncertain. V lost 0 bases to trimming and J lost 0 bases, with 8 bases between them. Germline CDR1 is SGHVS and CDR2 is FQNEAQ. CDR3 size: 15 residues.

V gene TRBV6-1 combines with J gene TRBJ1-6; maybe TRBD1 (5 bases). This CDR3 region has 13 residues. Germline assignment: CDR1 MNHNS and CDR2 SASEGT. V was shortened by 2 bases and J by 6 bases, with 5 bases between the two germline ends. The CDR3 DNA reads TGTGCCAGCAGTGAAAGGGGTAATTCACCCCTCCACTTT. Amino acid sequence: CASSERGNSPLHF.

The chain employs TRBV2 and TRBJ1-2, with 9 positions matching TRBD1. V gave up 6 bases and J gave up 7 bases; unmatched junction bases: 9. The CDR3 totals 14 residues. Germline V gene lookup returns CDR1 SNHLY and CDR2 FYNNEI. CDR3 protein: CASSSRDRVIGYTF. CDR3 nucleotides: TGTGCCAGCAGCTCCCGGGACAGGGTGATTGGCTACACCTTC. The complete variable domain, with remaining parts taken from reference TRBV2 and TRBJ1-2, reads EPEVTQTPSHQVTQMGQEVILRCVPISNHLYFYWYRQILGQKVEFLVSFYNNEISEKSEIFDDQFSVERPDGSNFTLKIRSTKLEDSAMYFCASSSRDRVIGYTFGSGTRLTVV.

This clone was seen only a few times. V and J are TRBV10-3 and TRBJ1-1, with 8 bases identical to TRBD1. The CDR3 sequence is 14 residues long. Unmatched junction bases numbered 7, after V lost 7 bases and J lost 3 bases. The germline CDR1 and CDR2 sequences are ENHRY and SYGVKD. In DNA form, the CDR3 reads TGTGCCATCACCTCGGACAGGGACGACACTGAAGCTTTCTTT. Its protein product is CAITSDRDDTEAFF.

J is TRBJ1-3 and V is TRBV30, with TRBD1 identical over 8 bases. CDR3 length: 13 amino acids. V was pared by 5 bases and J by 4 bases, with 4 bases of the junction left unmatched. The germline V gene has CDR1 GTSNPN and CDR2 SVGIG (reference sequence). CDR3 DNA: TGTGCCTGGGAGACAGGGGCGGGAAACACCATATATTTT. It encodes CAWETGAGNTIYF.

This chain links TRBV7-2 with TRBJ2-5, with 14 nucleotides matching TRBD2. Germline CDR1 and CDR2: SGHTA and FQGNSA. The CDR3 covers 18 residues. The V gene end was trimmed by 5 bases and the J gene end by 2 bases; junction bases not matched to a gene: 10. The CDR3 nucleotides read TGTGCCAGCAGCACCCGACTAGCGGGGGGGAACGTTCAAGAGACCCAGTACTTC. Translating it yields CASSTRLAGGNVQETQYF.

CDR3 DNA: TGTGCCAGTAGTATAGGCTCTACAGGGACCGGGGAGCTGTTTTTT. The encoded protein is CASSIGSTGTGELFF. This sequence joins TRBV19 and TRBJ2-2, with D possibly being TRBD1 (6 bases). Germline values: CDR1 LNHDA, CDR2 SQIVND (reference sequence). The CDR3 length is 15 residues. Trimming removed 1 base from V and 5 bases from J, with 11 bases in between.

V gene TRBV7-9 combines with J gene TRBJ2-5; weak D call: TRBD2 (6 bases). Between the trimmed V and J ends, which lost 6 bases and 0 bases, there was a span of 14 bases. CDR1 is SEHNR and CDR2 is FQNEAQ in the germline V gene (reference sequence). CDR3 size: 15 residues. The DNA of the CDR3 is TGTGCCAGCAGTGGGGTTTGGGGGGACCAAGAGACCCAGTACTTC. It codes for CASSGVWGDQETQYF.